This T cell receptor beta chain originates from a study of cytomegalovirus exposure and HLA in healthy donors (dated by TCRdb to the late 2010s). Describing the broader study: An earlier analysis of some 600 of the donors reported over 250 Gb of sequence data and about 120 million unique TCR beta sequences obtained from 180 million or so T cells. An early release covering about 600 HLA-typed donors comprised approximately 300 gigabases of sequencing data and roughly 86 million unique TCR sequences. Among the roughly 390 genotyped donors, around 81% belonged to the genetic ancestry cluster associated with self-reported Caucasian donors. The study was designed to test whether signatures of past pathogen exposure could be identified by cataloging public T cell receptors. The study profiled the T cell repertoires of some 610 subjects by immunosequencing and related them to cytomegalovirus serostatus. A separate validation cohort of roughly 110 different subjects was used in addition to the 666-subject first cohort. To predict cytomegalovirus infection status, the study combined high-throughput TCR immunosequencing, statistical association of individual TCRs with disease status, and machine learning. A later analysis re-analyzed previously published TCR beta repertoires from 550 to 700 donors and added high-resolution HLA genotyping to study TCR occurrence patterns. In the later analysis, no new phenotypic data were used to find candidate immune exposures; instead, reliance was placed on TCR beta sequences and their occurrence across donors. To decide whether each TCR beta V gene segment behaved as functional or pseudogenic, an earlier analysis of 587 of the donors relied on high-throughput TCR beta sequencing. Donor age, sex, ethnicity and CMV serostatus were compiled together with the repertoire data. A later genetic analysis used genome-wide SNP genotypes for about 55% of the 666 donors, treating that subset as a discovery cohort. All discovery cohort repertoires had been generated using a single sequencing platform. HLA typing included class I and class II loci at four-digit resolution. Typing coverage differed by locus: A, B, C, DRB1 and DQB1 were typed in about 620-640 donors, DQA1 in roughly 510, DPA1 in 600 to 610, and DPB1 in 400 to 490. Roughly 5 DR-DQ haplotypes were handled as single units for association and clustering, since linkage in the cohort was strong. On average, roughly 250,000 unique TCR beta nucleotide sequences were sequenced per donor among roughly 430 genotyped donors of the cohort, with around 19% of those sequences being non-productive. Broader findings and caveats from the paper: Several of the top co-occurrence clusters appeared to be linked to parvovirus B19, influenza, CMV and Epstein-Barr virus, according to a later analysis. An association between a missense DCLRE1C variant and V-gene and J-gene trimming of TCR beta chains was found in a later genetic analysis and replicated in an independent cohort. In a later analysis, TCR association rates were found to vary across HLA loci, with the most associated TCRs seen for DRB1 alleles and the fewest for HLA-C alleles. In this cohort, only TCR beta chains were sequenced, and detectable features were limited by the absence of alpha or paired-chain data. In vitro tests confirmed that a few of the cytomegalovirus-associated TCR beta chains recognize cytomegalovirus antigens. When HLA alleles, especially DR and DQ, strongly co-occurred, TCR associations were difficult to assign to individual alleles. For the cohort, immune exposure information was limited to CMV serostatus. In a later analysis, HLA-associated TCR beta chains were found to be more clonally expanded and to have lower generation probabilities than equally common non-associated chains. Linkage disequilibrium might explain the correlated functional status among segregating V segments, but an unknown experimental factor could not be excluded. According to the authors, the approach could potentially be generalized to other disease states and immunological phenotypes. A cluster of highly shared sequence variants was judged likely to be a technical artifact of the sequencing pipeline. According to a later analysis, most CMV-associated TCR beta chains appeared to be HLA-restricted, and the HLA associations seemed to be driven largely by CMV exposure. The classifier was reported to diagnose cytomegalovirus status with high specificity and sensitivity in both the original and validation cohorts. The earlier analysis of nearly 600 of the donors excluded 15 to 20 rarely observed V segments, including chromosome 9 orphons, because counts were too low. Most TCR sequences were seen in very few donors, while some public TCRs were found in many individuals. Compared with the roughly 720-donor mean, donors in an Asian-associated ancestry cluster had fewer N-insertions in productive TCRs, according to a later genetic analysis. A further reported finding was that TCR beta sequences accurately predicted the HLA-A and HLA-B alleles for most subjects in the first cohort. A later analysis associated about 18,000 TCR beta sequences with specific HLA alleles at a false discovery rate of 0.05. The presence/absence analyses assumed that sequencing depth was roughly uniform across donors, and that assumption may not be true. The study listed 164 TCR beta chains as associated with cytomegalovirus. HLA typing was unavailable for some donors at each locus, so association tests used only the typed subset. Broadly in line with IMGT annotations, most TCR beta V segments showed up in productive rearrangements about 90% or about 30% of the time in an earlier analysis of under 700 of the donors.

The cohort consisted of fewer than 700 healthy bone marrow donors. At the time of sampling, all cohort members were nominally healthy, though unrecorded immune exposures were likely present. The donor tested CMV seronegative, placing the donor among the 350 or so seronegative members of the cohort. Every donor gave a peripheral blood sample, and the peripheral blood mononuclear cells from that sample were used for TCR beta sequencing. The Qiagen DNeasy Blood Extraction Kit was used to extract genomic DNA from the blood cell samples. Libraries were prepared through the immunoSEQ multiplex PCR assay. For the multiplex PCR, a mixture combining 60 forward primers for TCR Vbeta segments and 13 reverse primers for TCR Jbeta segments was used. A multiplex PCR assay on genomic DNA amplified the CDR3 region of rearranged TCR beta genes. On the Illumina HiSeq System, the amplified TCR beta libraries were sequenced as 87-base-pair reads. Under the source paper's analysis protocol: In a later analysis, some 80 million unique TCR beta chains were counted across the 500 to 850 repertoires, and around 11 million of these chains were shared by at least two donors. To remove PCR and sequencing errors, raw reads were error-corrected and collapsed into unique sequences using a nearest-neighbor algorithm that merged closely related sequences. CDR3 sequences were aligned to IMGT reference sequences to assign V, D and J gene segments. Each retained sequence needed at least a six-nucleotide match to both a V gene segment and a J gene segment. A rearrangement counted as productive if the CDR3 had no stop codons and remained in frame with V and J, and every other rearrangement counted as non-productive. CDR3 was defined according to IMGT convention as the region running from the second conserved V-encoded cysteine to the conserved J-encoded phenylalanine. The earlier analysis of about 500 of the donors excluded sequences that lacked an unambiguous match to a single V gene segment. An earlier analysis of 587 of the donors called V segments functional above 56.7% productive rearrangements and segregating when the between-donor standard deviation exceeded 5%. A statistical classification framework was built to diagnose cytomegalovirus status from the catalog of TCR beta chain sequences. In a later analysis, TCR nucleotide sequences were compared against IMGT/GENE-DB human TR gene sequences so that V and J genes could be assigned. In a later analysis, CDR3 sequences and most-parsimonious VDJ recombination scenarios were assigned using the TCRdist pipeline. In a later analysis, each TCR beta chain was defined by its CDR3 amino acid sequence together with its V-gene family, and reads without a unique V-gene family were excluded. A later analysis removed 550 to 700 highly shared, low-generation-probability nucleotide sequences to deal with suspected cross-contamination and a sequencing artifact. In a later analysis, a clonal expansion index was calculated for each public chain from normalized within-repertoire ranks of inferred template counts. A later analysis computed generation probabilities with a VDJ recombination model fitted to out-of-frame rearrangements, and checked the results against IGoR. In a later analysis, hypergeometric tests were used to score TCR-TCR, TCR-HLA and TCR-CMV co-occurrence, with a repertoire-size bias correction applied to TCR pairs. To estimate false discovery rates, a later analysis permuted the HLA or CMV assignments 20 times. In a later analysis, co-occurring TCRs were grouped using DBSCAN, and TCRdist sequence similarity was added for clustering within HLA-allele-positive subsets. For co-occurrence clustering, repertoires with fewer than 30,000 or more than 120,000 public chains were excluded, along with about five repertoires with anomalous nucleotide sharing. Drawn from immuneACCESS, this table holds only the in-frame rearrangements with V and J called that TCRdb kept. Clones are partly lost; checked studies trace under half to an unresolved V gene and leave the rest unexplained. From that table come the V and J calls and clone size; the DNA was used to work out D and trimming. Present in this sample are some 110,000 clones, 75% of which were seen just once. The ten top clones hold roughly 2.5% of the sample.

To note about this clone: The antigen it recognizes is unknown. Nothing much larger sits one base from this clone, and base qualities are not available.

Sequencing was performed on PBMCs. This TCR was sampled from a man aged 35 to 55 in good health and CMV-seronegative.

The sequenced DNA is TGTGCCAGCAGTTACCCCGGGACTAGCGGGGCTACCCAGTACTTC. Its translation is CASSYPGTSGATQYF. The V and J segments used are TRBV6-5 and TRBJ2-5; 13 middle bases align to TRBD2. From cysteine to phenylalanine, the CDR3 is 15 amino acids long. CDR3 DNA only is kept here, 45 bases in frame from base 1. The germline V gene yields MNHEY for CDR1 and SVGAGI for CDR2. Germline trimming amounts to 2 bases on V and 8 bases on J, with 5 as the count of junction bases outside the gene matches.